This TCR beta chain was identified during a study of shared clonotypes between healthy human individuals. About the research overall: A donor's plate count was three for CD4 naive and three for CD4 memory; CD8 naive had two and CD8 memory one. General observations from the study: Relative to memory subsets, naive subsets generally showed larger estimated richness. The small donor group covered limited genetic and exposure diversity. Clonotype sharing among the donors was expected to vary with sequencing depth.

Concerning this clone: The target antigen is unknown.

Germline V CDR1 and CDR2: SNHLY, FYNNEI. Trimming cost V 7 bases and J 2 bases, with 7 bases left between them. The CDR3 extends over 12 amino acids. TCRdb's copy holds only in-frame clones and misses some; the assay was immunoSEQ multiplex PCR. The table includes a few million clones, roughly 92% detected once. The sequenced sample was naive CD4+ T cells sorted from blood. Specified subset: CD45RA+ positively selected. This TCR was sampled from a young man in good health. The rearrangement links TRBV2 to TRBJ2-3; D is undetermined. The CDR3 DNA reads TGTGCCAGCATGGCGGACACAGATACGCAGTATTTT. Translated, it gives CASMADTDTQYF.